This T cell receptor beta chain is from a study of cytomegalovirus exposure and HLA in healthy donors. Study results and limitations: Association of 17,000 or so TCR beta sequences with HLA alleles was found at 0.05 false discovery rate in a later analysis. Earlier results showed most TCR beta V segments being productive about 87% or about 30% of the time. In vitro checks showed that a few CMV-associated chains really do target CMV antigens.

V was cut by 4 bases and J by 5 bases, with 14 bases left in between. From germline, CDR1 is KGHSH and CDR2 LQKENI. The CDR3 is made up of 14 amino acids. As regards this clone: Its antigen is not identified.

The PCR was carried out with 60 Vbeta primers and 13 Jbeta primers. The method was immunoSEQ multiplex PCR; TCRdb's version includes in-frame clones alone and lacks a portion of them. The sample holds around 200,000 clones, over 65% seen once. Sequencing was done on a sample of PBMCs. The gene calls are TRBV18 and TRBJ1-1, with D perhaps TRBD1 (5 bases). The clonotype originates from a man aged 35-49 years in good health and CMV-seronegative. CDR3 residues: CASSLYLTVTEAFF. In nucleotides, the CDR3 is TGTGCCAGCTCACTTTATTTGACAGTTACTGAAGCTTTCTTT. The full variable domain, with the rest looked up from reference TRBV18 and TRBJ1-1, is NAGVMQNPRHLVRRRGQEARLRCSPMKGHSHVYWYRQLPEEGLKFMVYLQKENIIDESGMPKERFSAEFPKEGPSILRIQQVVRGDSAAYFCASSLYLTVTEAFFGQGTRLTVV.